The source of this T cell receptor (beta chain) is a study of long-term antiretroviral therapy in people with HIV. Study findings and constraints: Documentation of ART adherence, viral resistance or therapy changes was absent.

On this clone itself: What it recognizes is unknown.

They ran version v3.0 of the immunoSEQ assay at survey level. For every sample, sequencing targeted about 35,000-50,000 T-cell genomes. TCRdb's table, derived via immunoSEQ multiplex PCR, lists solely in-frame clones and lacks some. The sample has 24,000 or so clones, about 77% seen once. Specimen: unsorted PBMCs, collected 0.5 years after starting antiretroviral therapy. This clonotype was obtained from a woman aged 40 to 50 with HIV.

The CDR3: CASSRFNEQFF. Here the CDR3 DNA reads TGTGCCAGCAGCCGGTTCAATGAGCAGTTCTTC. This chain connects TRBV5-5 to TRBJ2-1; no clear D gene. Deletions cut 4 bases from V and 6 bases from J, with 5 bases between. The germline V gene encodes CDR1 SGHKS and CDR2 YYEKEE (reference sequence). The CDR3 has 11 residues.